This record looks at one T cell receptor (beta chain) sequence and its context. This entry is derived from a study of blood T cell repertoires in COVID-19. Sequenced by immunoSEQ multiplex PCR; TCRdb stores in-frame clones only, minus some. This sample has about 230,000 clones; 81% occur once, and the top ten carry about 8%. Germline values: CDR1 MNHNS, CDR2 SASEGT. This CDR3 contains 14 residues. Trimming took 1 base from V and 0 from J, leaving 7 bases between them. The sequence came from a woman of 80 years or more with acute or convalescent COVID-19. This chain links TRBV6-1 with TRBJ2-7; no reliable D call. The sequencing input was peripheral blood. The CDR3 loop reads CASSEDPVSYEQYF. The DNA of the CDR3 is TGTGCCAGCAGTGAAGACCCGGTCTCCTACGAGCAGTACTTC.